Following are 20 T cell receptor beta chains from one sample sequenced in a study of cytomegalovirus exposure and HLA in healthy donors. The assay was immunoSEQ multiplex PCR, and TCRdb's table has in-frame clones only and misses some. The top ten hold less than 1.5% of the sample, which has almost 200,000 clones, about 81% seen once. The source material was PBMCs. The source of these receptors is a woman in her 30s in good health and CMV-seronegative.

The chain joins TRBV29-1 to TRBJ1-2; weak D call: TRBD1 (6 bases). Germline CDR1 SQVTM, CDR2 ANQGSEA. Trimming left V 2 bases short and J 11 bases short, with 9 bases between. The CDR3 length is 10 residues. The DNA for the CDR3 is TGCAGCGTTGAAACAGGGAAATACACCTTC. Translating gives CSVETGKYTF.

This chain uses TRBV28 with TRBJ1-1; 8 nucleotides line up with TRBD1. The CDR3 has 16 residues. V lost 3 bases and J lost 0; bases outside the gene matches: 6. CDR1 MDHEN and CDR2 SYDVKM come from the germline V gene. CDR3 sequence: CASSFNRGFMNTEAFF. DNA for the CDR3: TGTGCCAGCAGTTTTAACAGGGGGTTCATGAACACTGAAGCTTTCTTT.

This chain uses TRBV6-4 with TRBJ1-6; possibly TRBD1 for D (5 bases). The CDR3 spans 16 residues. V was shortened by 6 bases and J by 4 bases, with 16 bases between the two germline ends. The germline CDR1 and CDR2 sequences are MRHNA and SNTAGT. The CDR3 nucleotides read TGTGCCAGCAGCCTGGTGGGGGGAGATTATAATTCACCCCTCCACTTT. It translates to CASSLVGGDYNSPLHF.

V and J are TRBV7-9 and TRBJ2-6, with D unclear. Per the germline V gene, CDR1 is SEHNR and CDR2 is FQNEAQ (reference sequence). V shed 4 bases and J shed 1 base, with 11 bases lying between them. The CDR3 loop spans 16 amino acids. The CDR3 protein is CASSSVTQSGANVLTF. Written as DNA, the CDR3 is TGTGCCAGCAGCTCAGTTACCCAATCTGGGGCCAACGTCCTGACTTTC. Filled out from reference TRBV7-9 and TRBJ2-6, the complete variable domain reads DTGVSQNPRHKITKRGQNVTFRCDPISEHNRLYWYRQTLGQGPEFLTYFQNEAQLEKSRLLSDRFSAERPKGSFSTLEIQRTEQGDSAMYLCASSSVTQSGANVLTFGAGSRLTVL.

The rearrangement uses TRBV7-3 and TRBJ2-2; 8 bases agree with TRBD2. Germline CDR1 SGHTA, CDR2 FQGTGA. There are 16 residues in the CDR3. Trimming cost V 5 bases and J 2 bases; bases outside gene matches: 7. CDR3: CASSPRSGGNTGELFF. DNA of the CDR3: TGTGCCAGCAGCCCAAGGAGCGGGGGTAACACCGGGGAGCTGTTTTTT.

This clone was observed a single time. J is TRBJ2-3 and V is TRBV6-6; weak D call: TRBD2 (6 bases). Per the germline V gene, CDR1 is MNHNY and CDR2 is SVGAGI (reference sequence). The CDR3 loop spans 12 amino acids. The V end was cut by 0 bases, the J end by 9 bases, with 7 bases between. CDR3 in DNA: TGTGCCAGCAGTTACTCGGGGGGAACGCAGTATTTT. Protein: CASSYSGGTQYF.

CDR3 residues: CAWTGQLRNNSPLHF. CDR3 sequence (DNA): TGTGCCTGGACGGGACAGCTGAGGAATAATTCACCCCTCCACTTT. This sequence joins TRBV30 and TRBJ1-6; 7 bases agree with TRBD1. Germline values: CDR1 GTSNPN, CDR2 SVGIG (reference sequence). V shed 4 bases, J shed 5 bases, and the junction held 8 bases outside the gene matches. This CDR3 comprises 15 residues.

The count of this clone is one. The CDR3 coding sequence is TGTGCCAGTAGTATTTCAAGGACAGGGAAGGATGGCTACACCTTC. Amino acid sequence: CASSISRTGKDGYTF. The V call is TRBV19, the J call TRBJ1-2; 8 bases fit TRBD1. The CDR3 spans 15 residues. Germline V CDR1 and CDR2: LNHDA, SQIVND (reference sequence). After removal of 3 bases from V and 6 bases from J, the junction contained 9 bases not matched to a gene.

V gene TRBV5-1 combines with J gene TRBJ1-2; 10 bases map to TRBD1. This CDR3 has 15 residues. V shed 0 bases and J 4 bases; nucleotides not matched to a gene: 3. Germline lookup yields CDR1 SGHRS and CDR2 YFSETQ. CDR3 sequence (DNA): TGCGCCAGCAGCTTGGTGGGGACAGGGGCCTATGGCTACACCTTC. This codes for CASSLVGTGAYGYTF.

This chain uses TRBV5-1 with TRBJ1-1, with unresolved D. Looked up from germline, CDR1 is SGHRS and CDR2 is YFSETQ. Trimming removed 0 bases from V and 0 bases from J, with 6 bases in between. CDR3 length equals 14 residues. The CDR3 spells CASSLDSLNTEAFF. CDR3 bases: TGCGCCAGCAGCTTGGACAGCTTGAACACTGAAGCTTTCTTT. The complete variable domain, with remaining parts taken from reference TRBV5-1 and TRBJ1-1, reads KAGVTQTPRYLIKTRGQQVTLSCSPISGHRSVSWYQQTPGQGLQFLFEYFSETQRNKGNFPGRFSGRQFSNSRSEMNVSTLELGDSALYLCASSLDSLNTEAFFGQGTRLTVV.

The V gene is TRBV7-3, the J gene TRBJ2-1; 7 nucleotides align to TRBD2. This CDR3 has 15 residues. V lost 5 bases to trimming and J lost 6 bases; unmatched junction nucleotides: 10. CDR1 and CDR2 from the germline V gene are SGHTA and FQGTGA. This chain's CDR3 is CASSPRPGGGNEQFF. In DNA form, the CDR3 reads TGTGCCAGCAGCCCACGTCCGGGGGGAGGCAATGAGCAGTTCTTC.

The chain joins TRBV5-8 to TRBJ2-3; TRBD1 might be the D (5 bases). The V end lost 4 bases, the J end lost 1 base, and 7 bases lay between the germline ends. This CDR3 comprises 13 residues. The germline gives CDR1 SGHTS, CDR2 YDEGEE. DNA for the CDR3: TGTGCCAGCAGCGGCAGGGGCACAGATACGCAGTATTTT. Its translation: CASSGRGTDTQYF.

V usage is TRBV4-1 and J usage is TRBJ2-3; D may be TRBD1 (6 bases). Germline assignment: CDR1 MGHRA and CDR2 YSYEKL. The ends were cut back, 4 bases at V and 1 base at J, with 15 bases in the middle. The CDR3 has 16 amino acids. The CDR3 is CASSLRERQGTDTQYF. The CDR3 DNA follows: TGCGCCAGCAGCCTCAGGGAGAGACAGGGCACAGATACGCAGTATTTT.

V gene TRBV6-5 combines with J gene TRBJ2-7; weak D call: TRBD1 (6 bases). The CDR3 sequence is 13 residues long. With 6 bases removed from V and 3 bases from J, the gap between germline ends came to 12 bases. Germline assignment: CDR1 MNHEY and CDR2 SVGAGI. CDR3 sequence (DNA): TGTGCCAGCAGCCCCGGACAGCGCTACGAGCAGTACTTC. Amino acid sequence: CASSPGQRYEQYF.

The genes are TRBV6-5 and TRBJ2-4; maybe TRBD1 (6 bases). CDR1 and CDR2 from the germline V gene are MNHEY and SVGAGI. Trimming left V 6 bases short and J 1 base short, with 13 bases between. The CDR3 covers 15 residues. CDR3 amino acids: CASRPQGSAKNIQYF. The CDR3 DNA sequence: TGTGCCAGCAGACCACAGGGTAGTGCCAAAAACATTCAGTACTTC.

The V and J genes are TRBV5-5 and TRBJ2-5; a possible D gene is TRBD1 (5 bases). V was pared by 1 base and J by 4 bases, with 14 bases between. Per the germline V gene, CDR1 is SGHKS and CDR2 is YYEKEE (reference sequence). The CDR3 consists of 15 residues. CDR3 coding DNA: TGTGCCAGCAGCTTGATGGCAGGGCAGCGAGAGACCCAGTACTTC. Translating it yields CASSLMAGQRETQYF.

This chain links TRBV5-4 with TRBJ2-3, with TRBD2 matching 8 bases. The CDR3 is made up of 15 amino acids. Per the germline V gene, CDR1 is SGHNT and CDR2 is YYREEE (reference sequence). Trimming took 4 bases from V and 2 from J; bases not matched to a gene: 6. The DNA for the CDR3 is TGTGCCAGCAGCACGGGGGGGAGGGCCACAGATACGCAGTATTTT. It encodes CASSTGGRATDTQYF.

The chain joins TRBV7-9 to TRBJ2-1, with 7 bases lining up with TRBD2. Germline CDR1 is SEHNR and CDR2 is FQNEAQ (reference sequence). The length of the CDR3 is 14 residues. Losses at the gene ends were 4 bases for V and 7 bases for J; bases not matched to a gene: 7. CDR3 sequence: CASSWSSAGNEQFF. CDR3 nucleotides: TGTGCCAGCAGCTGGAGCTCAGCGGGGAATGAGCAGTTCTTC.

The chain links TRBV10-2 to TRBJ1-2, with D maybe TRBD1 (5 bases). CDR3 length equals 12 residues. The V and J ends lost 2 bases and 7 bases respectively, with 8 bases between them. CDR1 and CDR2 from the germline V gene are WSHSY and SAAADI. CDR3 in DNA: TGCGCCAGCAGTGAGGGCAGGGCTGGCTACACCTTC. Protein product: CASSEGRAGYTF.

The J gene is TRBJ2-7, the V gene TRBV5-4, with TRBD1 identical over 7 bases. V lost 4 bases, J lost 3 bases, and 7 bases stayed unmatched. Germline V gives CDR1 SGHNT, CDR2 YYREEE (reference sequence). The length of the CDR3 is 14 residues. In nucleotides, the CDR3 is TGTGCCAGCAGCCGGCGGACAGGCGACTACGAGCAGTACTTC. Translation: CASSRRTGDYEQYF. Filled out from reference TRBV5-4 and TRBJ2-7, the complete variable domain reads ETGVTQSPTHLIKTRGQQVTLRCSSQSGHNTVSWYQQALGQGPQFIFQYYREEENGRGNFPPRFSGLQFPNYSSELNVNALELDDSALYLCASSRRTGDYEQYFGPGTRLTVT.